This T cell receptor (beta chain) was obtained from a study of T cell responses to AZD1222 COVID-19 vaccine. Study-level findings and limits: At baseline, just a handful of AZD1222 recipients tested seropositive. Donors were chiefly white British, with a greater number of females, and clonal diversity was perhaps underestimated.

The V segment lost 0 bases and the J segment 4 bases; nucleotides outside the gene matches: 4. The CDR3 is 16 amino acids. CDR1 and CDR2 from the germline V gene are MNHEY and SVGAGI. Generated by immunoSEQ multiplex PCR, the TCRdb table keeps only in-frame clones and is missing some. The repertoire has 65,000 to 80,000 clones, about 90% of them found once; the top ten carry around 7.1%. The count of this clone is one. Its antigen is unidentified. The source is an adult in good health. The gene calls are TRBV6-5 and TRBJ1-4, with 8 bases fitting TRBD1. The source material was peripheral blood, sampled on day 0 of MenACWY control vaccination. The CDR3 spells CASSYSRTGINEKLFF. The CDR3 DNA sequence: TGTGCCAGCAGTTACTCACGGACAGGGATTAATGAAAAACTGTTTTTT.